A single sample is the source of the 30 T cell receptor beta chains below, sequenced in a study of monozygotic twins with inflammatory bowel disease. TCRdb re-called the 5' RACE reads and shows each CDR3 protein once, DNA omitted. The listing records about 99,000 distinct CDR3 sequences. The source material was blood. The receptors were sampled from a human donor with ulcerative colitis or Crohn's disease, or a healthy co-twin of an affected twin (not recorded which).

The genes are TRBV14 and TRBJ2-7; TCRdb's D call of TRBD1 is untestable without DNA. CDR3 length: 14 amino acids. Germline V CDR1 and CDR2: SGHDN, FVKESK. The CDR3 sequence is CASSQDVGRDEQYF.

J is TRBJ2-5 and V is TRBV7-9; the TCRdb D gene call, TRBD1, has no DNA to confirm it. The V gene's germline CDR1 is SEHNR and CDR2 FQNEAQ (reference sequence). This CDR3 has 14 amino acids. The chain's CDR3 is CASSRTGRQETQYF.

The chain uses TRBV13 and TRBJ1-5; TCRdb proposes TRBD1, but this gene call is untestable without DNA. The CDR3 runs to 15 residues. Germline loops: CDR1 PRHDT, CDR2 FYEKMQ (reference sequence). CDR3: CASSLGDRGLQPQHF.

The chain recombines TRBV30 with TRBJ1-4; the D call from TCRdb, TRBD1, cannot be confirmed without DNA. Looked up from germline, CDR1 is GTSNPN and CDR2 is SVGIG (reference sequence). The length of the CDR3 is 12 residues. The CDR3: CAWDREDEKLFF.

The J gene is TRBJ1-4, the V gene TRBV7-9; TCRdb returns TRBD1, unconfirmable since there is no DNA. The CDR3 contains 15 residues. The germline CDR1 and CDR2 sequences are SEHNR and FQNEAQ (reference sequence). The CDR3 reads CASSLMTGSNEKLFF.

V usage is TRBV15 and J usage is TRBJ2-1; TCRdb's D gene call, TRBD1, goes unchecked for lack of DNA. Germline lookup yields CDR1 LNHNV and CDR2 YYDKDF (reference sequence). The CDR3 contains 15 residues. This CDR3 is CATSIRAQAYNEQFF.

The V call is TRBV24-1, the J call TRBJ1-2; TCRdb indicates TRBD1, and absent DNA this call remains unverified. The germline V gene encodes CDR1 KGHDR and CDR2 SFDVKD. The CDR3 is made up of 15 amino acids. CDR3 region: CATSDRRDTYYGYTF.

The V call is TRBV14, the J call TRBJ2-4. This CDR3 has 15 residues. Germline CDR1 reads SGHDN; CDR2 reads FVKESK. The chain's CDR3 is CASSPGYGSKNIQYF.

This chain uses TRBV6-5 with TRBJ1-5; the D gene TCRdb calls, TRBD1, cannot be checked with no DNA. The CDR3 length is 12 residues. Germline assignment: CDR1 MNHEY and CDR2 SVGAGI. CDR3 loop: CASSQGGQPQHF.

The chain has TRBV6-5 and TRBJ2-3; TCRdb's assignment of TRBD2 cannot be checked, as there is no DNA. The CDR3 extends over 15 amino acids. Germline V gene sequence: CDR1 MNHEY, CDR2 SVGAGI. CDR3 in amino acids: CASSTTSGGADTQYF.

This chain links TRBV7-3 with TRBJ2-1; the D call from TCRdb, TRBD2, cannot be confirmed without DNA. This CDR3 has 14 residues. Germline CDR1 reads SGHTA; CDR2 reads FQGTGA. CDR3 region: CASSLSGGLGEQFF.

V gene TRBV16 combines with J gene TRBJ2-7; the TCRdb call, TRBD1, lacks DNA for checking. The CDR3 has 13 residues. CDR1 and CDR2 (germline): KGHSY, FQNENV. CDR3 region: CASSQTGGGEQYF. The full variable domain, rest sourced from reference TRBV16 and TRBJ2-7, is GEEVAQTPKHLVRGEGQKAKLYCAPIKGHSYVFWYQQVLKNEFKFLISFQNENVFDETGMPKERFSAKCLPNSPCSLEIQATKLEDSAVYFCASSQTGGGEQYFGPGTRLTVT.

The rearrangement uses TRBV29-1 and TRBJ2-1; no DNA is available, so the TRBD2 call from TCRdb remains unchecked. Germline values: CDR1 SQVTM, CDR2 ANQGSEA. This CDR3 has 13 amino acids. CDR3 sequence reads: CSTLRRESSEQFF.

The gene calls are TRBV29-1 and TRBJ2-2. CDR1 and CDR2 (germline): SQVTM, ANQGSEA. There are 12 residues in the CDR3. This chain's CDR3 is CSAVENTGELFF.

CDR3 sequence reads: CSARDLSPSQETQYF. This chain connects TRBV20-1 to TRBJ2-5; absent DNA, TCRdb's TRBD1 call cannot be checked. The germline V gene has CDR1 DFQATT and CDR2 SNEGSKA (reference sequence). The CDR3 totals 15 residues.

This sequence joins TRBV14 and TRBJ1-2; absent DNA, TCRdb's TRBD1 call cannot be checked. CDR3 length: 13 residues. Germline values: CDR1 SGHDN, CDR2 FVKESK. The CDR3 spells CASSPRLGRGYTF.

This chain joins TRBV6-1 and TRBJ2-7; TCRdb returns TRBD1, unconfirmable since there is no DNA. In germline, CDR1 is MNHNS, CDR2 SASEGT. The CDR3 contains 17 residues. Here the CDR3 reads CASTYPGTGVYAYEQYF.

The chain is built from TRBV19 and TRBJ2-4; TCRdb designates TRBD1, a call that cannot be tested without DNA. The CDR3 spans 15 residues. The germline V gene has CDR1 LNHDA and CDR2 SQIVND (reference sequence). This chain's CDR3 is CASSTLQGFENIQYF.

The gene calls are TRBV7-9 and TRBJ2-1; TCRdb names TRBD1, which stays unverified in the absence of DNA. The CDR3 is 12 residues long. Germline CDR1 and CDR2: SEHNR and FQNEAQ (reference sequence). The CDR3 loop is CASSLLGDEQFF.

This chain's CDR3 is CATTLAGLPTYNEQFF. V and J are TRBV7-2 and TRBJ2-1; TCRdb's D call, TRBD2, is unchecked because there is no DNA. Germline loops: CDR1 SGHTA, CDR2 FQGNSA. This CDR3 comprises 16 residues.

This chain links TRBV3-1 with TRBJ2-7; TCRdb calls TRBD1, which cannot be checked without DNA. The germline V gene has CDR1 LGHDT and CDR2 YNNKEL (reference sequence). This CDR3 is 12 amino acids long. The CDR3 reads CASSQGQGPQYF.

J is TRBJ2-7 and V is TRBV20-1; TCRdb's D gene call, TRBD2, goes unchecked for lack of DNA. Germline CDR1 reads DFQATT; CDR2 reads SNEGSKA (reference sequence). This CDR3 contains 19 residues. This CDR3 reads CSARDPVGREGSTHYEQYF.

The chain joins TRBV4-3 to TRBJ2-2. Germline V gene lookup returns CDR1 LGHNA and CDR2 YSLEER. This CDR3 has 11 residues. The CDR3 loop reads CASSYTGELFF.

The chain links TRBV3-1 to TRBJ1-2. This CDR3 has 14 residues. Looked up from germline, CDR1 is LGHDT and CDR2 is YNNKEL (reference sequence). The CDR3: CASSQAPSQIGYTF.

The V call is TRBV6-5, the J call TRBJ2-3; TCRdb lists TRBD1, though no DNA is available to test this call. The length of the CDR3 is 15 residues. Per the germline V gene, CDR1 is MNHEY and CDR2 is SVGAGI. The CDR3 loop is CASSYSGTGTDTQYF.

This chain joins TRBV5-5 and TRBJ2-7. Per the germline V gene, CDR1 is SGHKS and CDR2 is YYEKEE (reference sequence). CDR3 length equals 14 residues. CDR3 in amino acids: CASSLVGSSYEQYF. The variable domain in full, completed from reference TRBV5-5 and TRBJ2-7, reads DAGVTQSPTHLIKTRGQQVTLRCSPISGHKSVSWYQQVLGQGPQFIFQYYEKEERGRGNFPDRFSARQFPNYSSELNVNALLLGDSALYLCASSLVGSSYEQYFGPGTRLTVT.

The chain recombines TRBV29-1 with TRBJ2-1. CDR3 size: 11 residues. CDR1 is SQVTM and CDR2 is ANQGSEA in the germline V gene. The CDR3 is CSGSSYNEQFF.

The CDR3 sequence is CASSLVGTGVKETQYF. The V and J genes are TRBV7-2 and TRBJ2-5; TCRdb's D gene call, TRBD1, goes unchecked for lack of DNA. This CDR3 region has 16 residues. The germline V gene encodes CDR1 SGHTA and CDR2 FQGNSA.

The chain is built from TRBV12-3 or TRBV12-4 and TRBJ1-3; TCRdb selects TRBD1, and the lack of DNA leaves this call unchecked. The CDR3 has 15 residues. The CDR3 is CASSPRGGSGNTIYF.

The CDR3 loop is CASSHPGTNYNEQFF. V is TRBV4-2 and J is TRBJ2-1; TCRdb designates TRBD1, a call that cannot be tested without DNA. The CDR3 is made up of 15 amino acids. Germline values: CDR1 LGHNA, CDR2 YNFKEQ.